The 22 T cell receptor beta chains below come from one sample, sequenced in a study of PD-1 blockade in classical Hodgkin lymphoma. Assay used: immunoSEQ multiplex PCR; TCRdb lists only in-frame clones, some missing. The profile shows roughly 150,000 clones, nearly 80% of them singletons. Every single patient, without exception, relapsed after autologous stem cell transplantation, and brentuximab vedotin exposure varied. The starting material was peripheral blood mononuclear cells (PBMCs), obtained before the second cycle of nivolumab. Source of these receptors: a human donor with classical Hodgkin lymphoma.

The CDR3 is CASSSGTSGVHEQYF. The DNA of the CDR3 is TGCGCCAGCAGCAGTGGGACTAGCGGAGTCCACGAGCAGTACTTC. The V gene is TRBV5-1, the J gene TRBJ2-7; 11 positions match TRBD2. CDR1 and CDR2 from the germline V gene are SGHRS and YFSETQ. Losses at the gene ends were 4 bases for V and 5 bases for J; bases not matched to a gene: 8. This CDR3 is 15 amino acids long.

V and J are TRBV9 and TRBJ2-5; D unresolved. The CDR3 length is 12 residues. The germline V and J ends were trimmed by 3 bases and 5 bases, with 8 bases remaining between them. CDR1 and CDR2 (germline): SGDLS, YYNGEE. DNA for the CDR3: TGTGCCAGCAGCGGAGAGGATGAGACCCAGTACTTC. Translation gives CASSGEDETQYF. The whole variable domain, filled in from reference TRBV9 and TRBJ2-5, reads DSGVTQTPKHLITATGQRVTLRCSPRSGDLSVYWYQQSLDQGLQFLIQYYNGEERAKGNILERFSAQQFPDLHSELNLSSLELGDSALYFCASSGEDETQYFGPGTRLLVL.

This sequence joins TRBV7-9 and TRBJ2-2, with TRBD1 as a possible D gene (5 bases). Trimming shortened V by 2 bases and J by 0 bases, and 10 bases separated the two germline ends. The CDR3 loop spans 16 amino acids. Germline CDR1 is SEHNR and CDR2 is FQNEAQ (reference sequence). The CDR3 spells CASSLSRTTNTGELFF. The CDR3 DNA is TGTGCCAGCAGCTTAAGTCGGACAACGAACACCGGGGAGCTGTTTTTT.

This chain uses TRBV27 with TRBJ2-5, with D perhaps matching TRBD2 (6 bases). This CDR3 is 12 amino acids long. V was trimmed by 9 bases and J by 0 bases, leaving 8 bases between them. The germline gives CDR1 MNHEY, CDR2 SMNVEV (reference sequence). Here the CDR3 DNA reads TGTGCCAGTAGGGACTACCAAGAGACCCAGTACTTC. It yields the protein CASRDYQETQYF.

CDR3 DNA: TGTGCCAGCAGCTTAGGGTTGAACACCGGGGAGCTGTTTTTT. Its protein product is CASSLGLNTGELFF. The chain links TRBV7-3 to TRBJ2-2; D is unclear. Germline V gene lookup returns CDR1 SGHTA and CDR2 FQGTGA. The CDR3 extends over 14 amino acids. Trimming stripped 2 bases from V and 1 base from J, with 5 bases between.

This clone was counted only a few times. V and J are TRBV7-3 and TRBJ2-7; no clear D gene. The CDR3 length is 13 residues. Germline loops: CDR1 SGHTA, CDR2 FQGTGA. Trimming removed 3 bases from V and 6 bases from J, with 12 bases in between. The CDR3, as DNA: TGTGCCAGCAGCTTCGGTTGGGGATCCGAGCAGTACTTC. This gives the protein CASSFGWGSEQYF.

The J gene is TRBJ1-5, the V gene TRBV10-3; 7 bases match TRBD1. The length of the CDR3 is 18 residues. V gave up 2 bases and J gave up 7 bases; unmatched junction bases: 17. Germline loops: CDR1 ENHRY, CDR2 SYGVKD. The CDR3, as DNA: TGTGCCATCAGTGAGAGGCTGGCAGGGGGGCATTCTTACCAGCCCCAGCATTTT. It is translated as CAISERLAGGHSYQPQHF.

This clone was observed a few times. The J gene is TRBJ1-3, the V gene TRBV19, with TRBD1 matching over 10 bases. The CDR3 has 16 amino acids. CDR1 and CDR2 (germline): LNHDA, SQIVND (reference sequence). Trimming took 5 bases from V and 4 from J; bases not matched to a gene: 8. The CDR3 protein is CASSPRTGGSGNTIYF. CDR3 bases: TGTGCCAGTAGTCCTCGGACAGGGGGTTCCGGAAACACCATATATTTT.

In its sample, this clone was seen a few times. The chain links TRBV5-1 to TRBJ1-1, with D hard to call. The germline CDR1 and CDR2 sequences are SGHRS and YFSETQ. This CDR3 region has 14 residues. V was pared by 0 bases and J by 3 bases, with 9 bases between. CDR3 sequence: CASSLGIGYTEAFF. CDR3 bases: TGCGCCAGCAGCTTGGGAATTGGGTACACTGAAGCTTTCTTT.

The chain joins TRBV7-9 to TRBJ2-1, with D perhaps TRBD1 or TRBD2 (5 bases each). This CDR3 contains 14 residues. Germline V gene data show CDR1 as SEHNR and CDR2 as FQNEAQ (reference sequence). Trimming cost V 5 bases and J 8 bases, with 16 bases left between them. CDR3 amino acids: CASSPRGVTHEQFF. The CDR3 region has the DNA TGTGCCAGCAGCCCTAGAGGGGTGACACATGAGCAGTTCTTC.

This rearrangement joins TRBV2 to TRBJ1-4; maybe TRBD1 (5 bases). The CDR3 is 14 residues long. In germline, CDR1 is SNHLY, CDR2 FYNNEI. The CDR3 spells CASHGGTLSEKLFF. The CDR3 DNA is TGTGCTTCCCACGGGGGGACCCTTAGCGAAAAACTGTTTTTT.

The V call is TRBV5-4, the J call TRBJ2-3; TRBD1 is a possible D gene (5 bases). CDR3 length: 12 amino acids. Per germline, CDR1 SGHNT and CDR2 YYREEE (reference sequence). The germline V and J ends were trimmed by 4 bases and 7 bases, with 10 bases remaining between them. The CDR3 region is CASSVDRYTQYF. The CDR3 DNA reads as TGTGCCAGCAGCGTCGACAGATATACGCAGTATTTT.

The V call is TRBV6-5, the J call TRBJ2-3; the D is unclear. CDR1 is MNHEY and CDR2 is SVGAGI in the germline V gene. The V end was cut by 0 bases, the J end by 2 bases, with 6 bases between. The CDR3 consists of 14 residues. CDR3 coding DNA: TGTGCCAGCAGTTACTCACAAGCCACAGATACGCAGTATTTT. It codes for CASSYSQATDTQYF.

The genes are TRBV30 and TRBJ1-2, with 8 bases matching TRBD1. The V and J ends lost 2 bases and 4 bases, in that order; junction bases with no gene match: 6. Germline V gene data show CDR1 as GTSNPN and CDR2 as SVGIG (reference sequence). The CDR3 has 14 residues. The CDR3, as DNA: TGTGCCTGGAGTTCCCAGGGGGCCCGCTATGGCTACACCTTC. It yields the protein CAWSSQGARYGYTF.

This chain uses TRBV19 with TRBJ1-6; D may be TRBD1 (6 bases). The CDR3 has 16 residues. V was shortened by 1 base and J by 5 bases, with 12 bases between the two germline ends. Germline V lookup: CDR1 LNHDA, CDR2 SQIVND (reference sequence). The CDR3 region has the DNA TGTGCCAGTAGTATAGCCAGGGGAATGGATAATTCACCCCTCCACTTT. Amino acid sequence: CASSIARGMDNSPLHF.

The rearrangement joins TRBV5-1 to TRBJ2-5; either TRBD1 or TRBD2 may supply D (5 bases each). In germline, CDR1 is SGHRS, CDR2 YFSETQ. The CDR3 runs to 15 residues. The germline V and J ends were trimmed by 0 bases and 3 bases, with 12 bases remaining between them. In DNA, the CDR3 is TGCGCCAGCAGCTTGGGACCCGGGACGGAAGAGACCCAGTACTTC. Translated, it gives CASSLGPGTEETQYF.

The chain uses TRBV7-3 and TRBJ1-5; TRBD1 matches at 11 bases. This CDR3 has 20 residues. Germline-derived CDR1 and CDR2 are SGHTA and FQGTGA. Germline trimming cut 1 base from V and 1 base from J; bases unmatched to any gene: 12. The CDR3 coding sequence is TGTGCCAGCAGCTTAAGACAGCCAAGGACAGGGGGCGCGAGCAATCAGCCCCAGCATTTT. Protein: CASSLRQPRTGGASNQPQHF.

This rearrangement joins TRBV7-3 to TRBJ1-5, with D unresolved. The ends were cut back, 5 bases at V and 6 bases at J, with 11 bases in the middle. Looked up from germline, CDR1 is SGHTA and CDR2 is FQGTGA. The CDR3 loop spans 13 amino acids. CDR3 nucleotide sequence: TGTGCCAGCAGCCCTCAGGTCGGTCAGCCCCAGCATTTT. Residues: CASSPQVGQPQHF.

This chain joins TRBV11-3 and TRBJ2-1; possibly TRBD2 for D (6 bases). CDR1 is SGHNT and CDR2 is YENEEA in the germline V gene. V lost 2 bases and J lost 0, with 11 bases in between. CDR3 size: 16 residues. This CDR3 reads CASSLRGVRSYNEQFF. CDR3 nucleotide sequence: TGTGCCAGCAGCTTACGCGGGGTCCGCTCCTACAATGAGCAGTTCTTC.

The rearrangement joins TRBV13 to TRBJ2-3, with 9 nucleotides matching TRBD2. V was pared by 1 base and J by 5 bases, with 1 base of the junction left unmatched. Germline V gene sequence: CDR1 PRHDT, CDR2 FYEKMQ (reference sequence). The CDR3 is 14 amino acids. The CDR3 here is CASSLELAGDTQYF. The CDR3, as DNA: TGTGCCAGCAGCTTAGAACTAGCGGGAGATACGCAGTATTTT.

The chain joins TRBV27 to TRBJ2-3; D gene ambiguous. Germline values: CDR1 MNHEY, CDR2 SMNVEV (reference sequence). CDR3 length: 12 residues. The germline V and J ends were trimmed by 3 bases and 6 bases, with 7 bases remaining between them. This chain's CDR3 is CASSLLGDTQYF. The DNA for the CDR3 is TGTGCCAGCAGTTTGCTCGGGGATACGCAGTATTTT.

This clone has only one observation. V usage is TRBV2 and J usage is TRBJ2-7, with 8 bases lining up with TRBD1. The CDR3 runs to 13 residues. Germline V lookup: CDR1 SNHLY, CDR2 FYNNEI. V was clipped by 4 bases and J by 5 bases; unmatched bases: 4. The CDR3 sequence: CASSGQGADEQYF. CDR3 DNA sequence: TGTGCCAGCAGTGGGCAGGGGGCAGACGAGCAGTACTTC.